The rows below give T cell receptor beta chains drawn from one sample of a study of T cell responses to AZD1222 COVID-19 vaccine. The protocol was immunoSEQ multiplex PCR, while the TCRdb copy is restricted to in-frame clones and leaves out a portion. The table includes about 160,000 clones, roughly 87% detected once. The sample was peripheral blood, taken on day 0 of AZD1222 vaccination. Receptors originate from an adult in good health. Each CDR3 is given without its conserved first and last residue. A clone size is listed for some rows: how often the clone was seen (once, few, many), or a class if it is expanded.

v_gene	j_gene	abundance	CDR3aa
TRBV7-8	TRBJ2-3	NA	ASKLSPSDTQY
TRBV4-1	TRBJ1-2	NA	ASSQPDSNYGYT
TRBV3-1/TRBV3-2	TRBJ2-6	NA	ASSQGSGANVLT
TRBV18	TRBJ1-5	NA	ASSPSQGAGQPQH
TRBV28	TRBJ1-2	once	ASRGTPNYGYT
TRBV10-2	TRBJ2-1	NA	ASSASGYNEQF
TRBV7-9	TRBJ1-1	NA	ASTTGGMNTEAF
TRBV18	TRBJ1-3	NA	ASSSGQSLVY
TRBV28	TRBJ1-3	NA	ASPSPPGNTIY
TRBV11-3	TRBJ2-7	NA	ASSSGPSSYEQY
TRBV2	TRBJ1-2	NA	ASEADNYGYT
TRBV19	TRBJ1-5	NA	ASTAGYQPQH
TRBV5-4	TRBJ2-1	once	ASSGGLGELPRPYNEQF
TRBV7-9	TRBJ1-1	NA	ASSSTGETEAF
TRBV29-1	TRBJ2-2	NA	SVVAGTGELF
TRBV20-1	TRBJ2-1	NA	SAARGREQF
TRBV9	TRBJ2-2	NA	ASSLSSTSGRELF
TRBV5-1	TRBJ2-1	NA	ASSSLLAGRYNEQF
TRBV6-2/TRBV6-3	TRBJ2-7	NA	ASSSNPSYEQY
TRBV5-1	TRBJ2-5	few	ASSLTGVGEETQY
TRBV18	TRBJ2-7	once	ASSPIITGGAYEQY
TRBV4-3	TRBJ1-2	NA	ASSPIDPERDGYT
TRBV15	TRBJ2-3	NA	ATSLQMGTDTQY
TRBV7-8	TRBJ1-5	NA	ASSPFNQPQH
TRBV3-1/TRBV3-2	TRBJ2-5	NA	ASSQVQTSGIRGTQY
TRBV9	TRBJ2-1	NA	ASSPSTKGDEQF
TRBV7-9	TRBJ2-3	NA	ASSLLAGQSTDTQY
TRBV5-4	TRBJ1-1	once	ASSLRGAAEAF
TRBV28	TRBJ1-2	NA	ASSPGTSDYGYT
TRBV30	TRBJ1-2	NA	AWDRLWRDYGYT
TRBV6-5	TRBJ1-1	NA	ASSRLRGGEAF
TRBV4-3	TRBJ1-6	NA	ASSQLGTSDSPLH
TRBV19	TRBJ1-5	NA	ASSSWEEQPQH
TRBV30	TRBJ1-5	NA	AWSGYGQGAQPQH
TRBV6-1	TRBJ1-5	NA	ASSGFGRGSNQPQH
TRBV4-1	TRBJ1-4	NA	ASKRGAGEKLF
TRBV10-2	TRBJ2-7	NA	ASSGGFAYEQY
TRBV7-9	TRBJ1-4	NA	ASSLQEKLF
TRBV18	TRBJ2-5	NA	ASSRGLSKETQY
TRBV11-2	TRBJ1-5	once	ASSLGTGNNQPQH
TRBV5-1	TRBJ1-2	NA	ASTEGPQFYGYT
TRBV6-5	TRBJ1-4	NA	ASSYGGRTEKLF
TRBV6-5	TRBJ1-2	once	ASSYSEGYGYT
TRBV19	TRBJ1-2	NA	ASSTSGHGYT
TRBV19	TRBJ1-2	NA	ASRQEGTGRYGYT
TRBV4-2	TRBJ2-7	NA	ASSHPEGRGINYEQY
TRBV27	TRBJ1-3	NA	ASRRTVGSGNTIY
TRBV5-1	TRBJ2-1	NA	ATSAQGGAYNEQF
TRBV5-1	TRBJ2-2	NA	ASSLGTGAGELF
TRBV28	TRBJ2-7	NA	ASSLPGSPSKKY
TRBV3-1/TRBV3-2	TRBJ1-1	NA	ASSQVAAGTEAF
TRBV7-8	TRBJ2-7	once	ASSLVTSGSGEQY
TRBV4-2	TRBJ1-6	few	ASSQVVSRDNSPYNSPLH
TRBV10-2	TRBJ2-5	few	ASSQTSGRGETQY
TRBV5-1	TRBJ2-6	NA	ASSLARAGANVLT
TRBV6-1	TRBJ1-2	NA	ASSEAVGRVYGYT
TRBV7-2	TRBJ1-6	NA	ASSPNARGNNSPLH
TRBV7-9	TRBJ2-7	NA	ASSWTGTIEQY
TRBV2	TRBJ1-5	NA	ASGVENQPQH
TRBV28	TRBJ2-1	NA	ASTPAGSYNEQF